What follows is one T cell receptor (beta chain) and its context. This entry is derived from a study of blood T cell repertoires in COVID-19. Study-wide background: Sources were T cells, B-cell-depleted T cells, or PBMCs; the material itself was cDNA or gDNA.

The age range of participants was about 18 to 100 years, with residence in approximately 25 US areas. CDR1 and CDR2 (germline): SGHVS, FQNEAQ. The CDR3 length is 16 residues. V shed 3 bases and J shed 3 bases, with 14 bases lying between them. Original methodology: Counts of nucleated cells, estimated from reference gene primer amplification, were obtained. Some clones are missing from TCRdb's copy, which holds only in-frame ones; the method was immunoSEQ multiplex PCR. That table supplies the V and J calls and clone size; D and trimming were determined from the DNA. Here the sample spans some 320,000 clones, 85% to 95% being singletons.

The material sequenced was PBMCs or T cells enriched from blood (not recorded which). The origin of this receptor is a woman aged 25 to 39 who had been exposed to COVID-19. The V gene is TRBV7-8, the J gene TRBJ2-2; a weak D match, TRBD2 (6 bases). The CDR3 reads CASSFHWRGDTGELFF. The CDR3 bases are TGTGCCAGCAGCTTTCATTGGCGGGGCGACACCGGGGAGCTGTTTTTT.